One and the same sample provided the 31 T cell receptor beta chains below, sequenced in a study of T-cell reconstitution after alpha-beta-depleted transplantation in children. TCRbeta library construction was performed incorporating unique molecular identifiers. TCRdb re-derived calls from the PCR reads in MiXCR, one entry per CDR3 protein. The sample has some 290,000 distinct CDR3 sequences, about a tenth seen once. The sequenced sample was PBMCs from the stem cell graft donor, obtained from the stem cell graft. The origin of the receptors is a human donor who donated a stem cell graft to a child with SCID.

This clonotype has a count of ten or more. V is TRBV3-1 and J is TRBJ2-4; the D is unclear. Trimming stripped 5 bases from V and 0 bases from J, with 14 bases between. The CDR3 loop spans 16 amino acids. Germline-derived CDR1 and CDR2 are LGHDT and YNNKEL (reference sequence). DNA of the CDR3: TGTGCCAGCAGCTCGATGGTGGGGTTAGCCAAAAACATTCAGTACTTC. As protein: CASSSMVGLAKNIQYF.

This clonotype was counted at least ten times. J is TRBJ2-6 and V is TRBV10-3; either TRBD1 or TRBD2 may supply D (5 bases each). The CDR3 contains 15 residues. Per germline, CDR1 ENHRY and CDR2 SYGVKD. Trimming cost V 0 bases and J 2 bases, with 5 bases left between them. The CDR3 DNA reads as TGTGCCATCAGTGAGTCGGGGGCTGGGGCCAACGTCCTGACTTTC. This sequence encodes CAISESGAGANVLTF.

The chain carries TRBV27 and TRBJ1-4; weak D call: TRBD1 (5 bases). Trimming cost V 5 bases and J 8 bases, with 21 bases left between them. Germline V gene data show CDR1 as MNHEY and CDR2 as SMNVEV (reference sequence). The CDR3 spans 16 residues. The CDR3 is CASSPDPGRASEKLFF. The CDR3 region has the DNA TGTGCCAGCAGTCCAGATCCAGGGAGGGCATCCGAAAAACTGTTTTTT.

This clonotype was observed a handful of times. This sequence joins TRBV9 and TRBJ2-1, with D maybe TRBD2 (6 bases). Trimming cost V 4 bases and J 4 bases, with 18 bases left between them. Per the germline V gene, CDR1 is SGDLS and CDR2 is YYNGEE. This CDR3 has 16 amino acids. CDR3 region: CASSPFLGGKYNEQFF. CDR3 coding DNA: TGTGCCAGCAGCCCCTTTTTGGGGGGAAAGTACAATGAGCAGTTCTTC.

This clonotype was counted between two and nine times. The chain recombines TRBV12-3 or TRBV12-4 with TRBJ2-7; tentatively, D is TRBD2 (5 bases). Between the trimmed V and J ends, which lost 3 bases and 2 bases, there was a span of 8 bases. The CDR3 is 13 residues long. The CDR3: CASSFGSAYEQYF. The CDR3, as DNA: TGTGCCAGCAGTTTTGGTAGCGCCTACGAGCAGTACTTC.

Only a few counts were recorded for this clonotype. The V call is TRBV6-1, the J call TRBJ2-3; D is unclear. This CDR3 contains 16 residues. Per the germline V gene, CDR1 is MNHNS and CDR2 is SASEGT. Trimming cost V 0 bases and J 2 bases, with 12 bases left between them. CDR3 protein: CASSEASVAATDTQYF. In DNA, the CDR3 is TGTGCCAGCAGTGAAGCCTCAGTAGCAGCCACAGATACGCAGTATTTT.

Ten or more counts support this clonotype. The chain uses TRBV5-6 and TRBJ1-1; no clear D. CDR1 and CDR2 (germline): SGHDT, YYEEEE. The CDR3 is 11 residues long. V gave up 4 bases and J gave up 4 bases, with 5 bases separating them. CDR3 amino acids: CASSGSTEAFF. CDR3 sequence (DNA): TGTGCCAGCAGCGGAAGCACTGAAGCTTTCTTT.

About this clonotype: A much larger clone lies one base from this, so it may be a read error. In DNA form, the CDR3 reads TGCGCCAGCAGCCTCACTAGCGCCAGCACAGAAACGCAGTATTTT. Protein sequence: CASSLTSASTETQYF. V is TRBV5-1 and J is TRBJ2-3; TRBD2 matches at 7 bases. CDR3 length: 15 residues. Germline V lookup: CDR1 SGHRS, CDR2 YFSETQ.

This chain connects TRBV10-3 to TRBJ2-7, with 10 bases identical to TRBD1. This CDR3 is 15 amino acids long. The J segment lost 5 bases and the V segment lost 5 bases, leaving 9 bases of the junction unmatched. Germline CDR1 ENHRY, CDR2 SYGVKD. Written as DNA, the CDR3 is TGTGCCATCAGTTACGCCGGGACAGGGGACCACGAGCAGTACTTC. It yields the protein CAISYAGTGDHEQYF.

This clonotype occurred a few times. The V gene is TRBV12-3 or TRBV12-4, the J gene TRBJ1-5, with TRBD1 as a possible D gene (5 bases). V dropped 7 bases and J dropped 7 bases, with 11 bases sitting between them. This CDR3 contains 12 residues. The CDR3 nucleotides are TGTGCCAGCACCTTGGGGGTCCAGCCCCAGCATTTT. Translation gives CASTLGVQPQHF.

This clonotype appeared many times. The chain's CDR3 is CASSAWGAPTGELFF. The CDR3 nucleotides are TGTGCCAGCAGTGCTTGGGGGGCGCCCACCGGGGAGCTGTTTTTT. V usage is TRBV2 and J usage is TRBJ2-2; either TRBD1 or TRBD2 may supply D (6 bases each). The CDR3 sequence is 15 residues long. V shed 4 bases and J shed 4 bases, with 13 bases lying between them. Germline assignment: CDR1 SNHLY and CDR2 FYNNEI.

The chain joins TRBV15 to TRBJ1-4; D remains unclear. CDR1 is LNHNV and CDR2 is YYDKDF in the germline V gene (reference sequence). V gave up 3 bases and J gave up 4 bases, with 12 bases separating them. This CDR3 spans 15 amino acids. The CDR3 loop reads CATSSTRVLNEKLFF. Written as DNA, the CDR3 is TGTGCCACCAGCAGCACCCGGGTACTTAATGAAAAACTGTTTTTT.

This clonotype was seen a few times. At one end the junction does not follow the germline gene, possibly because of a read error. CDR3 region: CASSQATREVF. The CDR3 DNA sequence: TGTGCCAGCAGCCAAGCGACAAGGGAAGTCTTC. V usage is TRBV7-9 and J usage is TRBJ2-1; D unresolved. CDR1 SEHNR and CDR2 FQNEAQ come from the germline V gene (reference sequence). CDR3 size: 11 residues.

This clonotype has only a few counts. This chain uses TRBV6-1 with TRBJ2-2; D possibly corresponds to TRBD2 (7 bases). The CDR3 has 14 residues. Per germline, CDR1 MNHNS and CDR2 SASEGT. Deletions cut 6 bases from V and 6 bases from J, with 14 bases between. CDR3 sequence (DNA): TGTGCCAGCAGGCCCGCGGGGGCAGCCGGGGAGCTGTTTTTT. Encoded protein: CASRPAGAAGELFF.

The chain uses TRBV24-1 and TRBJ1-2; D unresolved. Trimming removed 12 bases from V and 5 bases from J, with 18 bases in between. This CDR3 spans 13 amino acids. Germline V gene lookup returns CDR1 KGHDR and CDR2 SFDVKD. CDR3 loop: CAPIARGPYGYTF. CDR3 DNA sequence: TGTGCCCCAATAGCCCGGGGTCCATATGGCTACACCTTC.

This clonotype was picked up many times. The CDR3 sequence is CSASYRPSYNEQFF. CDR3 in DNA: TGCAGTGCTAGTTATCGGCCATCCTACAATGAGCAGTTCTTC. The J gene is TRBJ2-1, the V gene TRBV20-1; no clear D gene. V was trimmed by 3 bases and J by 1 base, leaving 10 bases between them. Germline V gene lookup returns CDR1 DFQATT and CDR2 SNEGSKA (reference sequence). This CDR3 is built from 14 residues.

V usage is TRBV7-6 and J usage is TRBJ2-1, with 8 bases fitting TRBD2. This CDR3 contains 15 residues. V was pared by 4 bases and J by 6 bases, with 8 bases of the junction left unmatched. Germline V gene sequence: CDR1 SGHVS, CDR2 FNYEAQ. This CDR3 is CASSSIGGAPNEQFF. CDR3 DNA sequence: TGTGCCAGCAGCTCCATCGGGGGGGCCCCCAATGAGCAGTTCTTC.

This clonotype was recorded many times. This chain links TRBV12-3 or TRBV12-4 with TRBJ2-2, with TRBD1 as a possible D gene (6 bases). The ends were cut back, 6 bases at V and 9 bases at J, with 14 bases in the middle. The CDR3 sequence is 13 residues long. The CDR3 here is CASSIQQGRELFF. CDR3 in DNA: TGTGCCAGCAGCATTCAACAGGGCCGGGAGCTGTTTTTT.

This chain connects TRBV19 to TRBJ2-7; a possible D gene is TRBD1 (6 bases). This CDR3 is 12 amino acids long. Between the trimmed V and J ends, which lost 9 bases and 0 bases, there was a span of 9 bases. Germline assignment: CDR1 LNHDA and CDR2 SQIVND (reference sequence). This CDR3 is CASRDNSYEQYF. The CDR3, as DNA: TGTGCCAGCCGGGACAACTCCTACGAGCAGTACTTC.

This rearrangement joins TRBV9 to TRBJ1-2, with a weak D call TRBD1 (6 bases). Trimming pared 3 bases from V and 3 bases from J, leaving 12 bases between. This CDR3 contains 14 residues. The V gene's germline CDR1 is SGDLS and CDR2 YYNGEE. The CDR3 nucleotides are TGTGCCAGCAGCGCACAGGGAATTGACTATGGCTACACCTTC. As protein: CASSAQGIDYGYTF.

V usage is TRBV10-3 and J usage is TRBJ2-7, with D perhaps matching TRBD1 or TRBD2 (5 bases each). Germline CDR1 is ENHRY and CDR2 is SYGVKD. Trimming took 2 bases from V and 3 from J, leaving 14 bases between them. The CDR3 is 15 residues long. The CDR3 loop reads CAISEGGQGLYEQYF. The CDR3 bases are TGTGCCATCAGTGAGGGAGGCCAGGGCCTCTACGAGCAGTACTTC.

The V call is TRBV7-3, the J call TRBJ2-7; D is unresolved. Germline V gene data show CDR1 as SGHTA and CDR2 as FQGTGA. The CDR3 is 13 residues long. The V and J ends lost 0 bases and 6 bases respectively, with 9 bases between them. The CDR3 nucleotides are TGTGCCAGCAGCTTAACGAATCCGGGCGAGCAGTACTTC. Protein product: CASSLTNPGEQYF. Full variable domain (remainder filled in from reference TRBV7-3 and TRBJ2-7): GAGVSQTPSNKVTEKGKYVELRCDPISGHTALYWYRQSLGQGPEFLIYFQGTGAADDSGLPNDRFFAVRPEGSVSTLKIQRTERGDSAVYLCASSLTNPGEQYFGPGTRLTVT.

The genes are TRBV3-1 and TRBJ2-1, with 8 bases fitting TRBD2. Trimming took 3 bases from V and 9 from J; bases not matched to a gene: 7. Per germline, CDR1 LGHDT and CDR2 YNNKEL (reference sequence). The CDR3 is 14 amino acids. CDR3 amino acids: CASSQGGGPTEQFF. The CDR3 DNA reads as TGTGCCAGCAGCCAGGGCGGGGGGCCCACTGAGCAGTTCTTC.

This clonotype turned up a few times. The chain links TRBV10-3 to TRBJ1-2, with D perhaps TRBD1 (5 bases). V was trimmed by 5 bases and J by 6 bases, leaving 13 bases between them. The CDR3 runs to 13 residues. Germline CDR1 reads ENHRY; CDR2 reads SYGVKD. The CDR3, as DNA: TGTGCCATCAGTACAGGTCTCGAGGATGGCTACACCTTC. This sequence encodes CAISTGLEDGYTF.

V gene TRBV7-9 combines with J gene TRBJ1-6; a possible D gene is TRBD1 (6 bases). V lost 5 bases, J lost 10 bases, and 15 bases lay in between. The germline V gene encodes CDR1 SEHNR and CDR2 FQNEAQ (reference sequence). The CDR3 loop spans 14 amino acids. Here the CDR3 reads CASSASGQSSPLHF. Written as DNA, the CDR3 is TGTGCCAGCAGCGCCTCCGGACAGTCCTCACCCCTCCACTTT.

This clonotype was seen only a few times. V gene TRBV5-1 combines with J gene TRBJ2-7; the match to TRBD2 covers 8 bases. This CDR3 is 15 amino acids long. Losses at the gene ends were 2 bases for V and 3 bases for J; bases not matched to a gene: 7. CDR1 and CDR2 from the germline V gene are SGHRS and YFSETQ. As DNA, the CDR3 is TGCGCCAGCAGCTTTTCTAGCGGGCCCTACTACGAGCAGTACTTC. It is translated as CASSFSSGPYYEQYF.

The chain is built from TRBV19 and TRBJ2-6, with D possibly TRBD1 on 6 matching bases. From germline, CDR1 is LNHDA and CDR2 SQIVND (reference sequence). CDR3 length: 15 amino acids. V was clipped by 4 bases and J by 2 bases, with 9 bases between them. The CDR3 DNA sequence: TGTGCCAGTAGTAGGGACACTCCTGGGGCCAACGTCCTGACTTTC. Encoded protein: CASSRDTPGANVLTF.

In its sample, this clonotype was seen a few times. The chain is built from TRBV14 and TRBJ2-2, with 15 positions matching TRBD2. The germline CDR1 and CDR2 sequences are SGHDN and FVKESK. The CDR3 runs 18 residues. After removal of 4 bases from V and 1 base from J, the junction contained 4 bases not matched to a gene. CDR3 bases: TGTGCCAGCAGCCCAGGACTAGCGGGGGGGCTGAACACCGGGGAGCTGTTTTTT. This codes for CASSPGLAGGLNTGELFF. Using reference TRBV14 and TRBJ2-2 for the parts outside the CDR3, the full variable domain is EAGVTQFPSHSVIEKGQTVTLRCDPISGHDNLYWYRRVMGKEIKFLLHFVKESKQDESGMPNNRFLAERTGGTYSTLKVQPAELEDSGVYFCASSPGLAGGLNTGELFFGEGSRLTVL.

This chain's CDR3 is CSVGHSYEQYF. The CDR3 nucleotides read TGCAGCGTTGGACATTCCTACGAGCAGTACTTC. The J gene is TRBJ2-7, the V gene TRBV29-1; D ambiguous. This CDR3 comprises 11 residues. Germline-derived CDR1 and CDR2 are SQVTM and ANQGSEA. V lost 4 bases, J lost 1 base, and 5 bases lay in between.

This clonotype was detected a few times. The chain employs TRBV6-1 and TRBJ2-7; the match to TRBD1 covers 9 bases. The CDR3 length is 15 residues. CDR1 and CDR2 from the germline V gene are MNHNS and SASEGT. After removal of 6 bases from V and 3 bases from J, the junction contained 9 bases not matched to a gene. The CDR3 protein is CASSFGQGTGYEQYF. In DNA, the CDR3 is TGTGCCAGCAGCTTCGGACAGGGGACCGGCTACGAGCAGTACTTC.

The sample holds many counts of this clonotype. The chain is built from TRBV9 and TRBJ2-7; D is possibly TRBD1 (6 bases). Between the trimmed V and J ends, which lost 3 bases and 6 bases, there was a span of 10 bases. The germline gives CDR1 SGDLS, CDR2 YYNGEE. The CDR3 has 12 amino acids. The CDR3 DNA follows: TGTGCCAGCAGCGCGTCAGGGGTCGAGCAGTACTTC. Protein product: CASSASGVEQYF.